Each of the 7 T cell receptor beta chains below was sequenced from the same sample in a study of blood T cell repertoires in COVID-19. The repertoire was sequenced with immunoSEQ multiplex PCR; TCRdb's copy has only in-frame clones and lacks some. The table lists approximately 220,000 clones, roughly 85% of them singletons. The sequenced material came from PBMCs or T cells enriched from blood (not recorded which). The receptors were sampled from a woman between 35 and 50 years old with acute COVID-19.

The rearrangement uses TRBV14 and TRBJ1-6; no reliable D call. Trimming cost V 0 bases and J 4 bases, with 7 bases left between them. This CDR3 contains 15 residues. The germline gives CDR1 SGHDN, CDR2 FVKESK. The CDR3 DNA is TGTGCCAGCAGCCAAGATGGGAGATATAATTCACCCCTCCACTTT. It encodes CASSQDGRYNSPLHF.

The gene calls are TRBV19 and TRBJ1-2; 8 nucleotides align to TRBD1. The CDR3 loop spans 16 amino acids. In germline, CDR1 is LNHDA, CDR2 SQIVND (reference sequence). The ends lost 9 bases at V and 4 bases at J; junction bases unmatched: 16. The CDR3 DNA follows: TGTGCCAGCAGAACCCCAGGGGGCGTGCGGGGCTATGGCTACACCTTC. Translated: CASRTPGGVRGYGYTF.

This clone appeared once. This sequence joins TRBV2 and TRBJ1-5; D remains unclear. CDR1 is SNHLY and CDR2 is FYNNEI in the germline V gene. This CDR3 spans 17 amino acids. Deletions cut 4 bases from V and 2 bases from J, with 18 bases between. The DNA for the CDR3 is TGTGCCAGCAGTGGGGTGCAAGGATTTGAGGGCAATCAGCCCCAGCATTTT. Protein: CASSGVQGFEGNQPQHF. The full variable domain, completed using reference TRBV2 and TRBJ1-5, is EPEVTQTPSHQVTQMGQEVILRCVPISNHLYFYWYRQILGQKVEFLVSFYNNEISEKSEIFDDQFSVERPDGSNFTLKIRSTKLEDSAMYFCASSGVQGFEGNQPQHFGDGTRLSIL.

V usage is TRBV27 and J usage is TRBJ1-5; 8 bases match TRBD1. J was trimmed by 3 bases and V by 5 bases; bases with no gene match: 3. This CDR3 spans 14 amino acids. Germline values: CDR1 MNHEY, CDR2 SMNVEV (reference sequence). Written as DNA, the CDR3 is TGTGCCAGCAGTCCGGGACAGGTCAATCAGCCCCAGCATTTT. It encodes CASSPGQVNQPQHF.

The chain carries TRBV5-1 and TRBJ2-7, with 7 bases that match TRBD1. Trimming took 0 bases from V and 2 from J; bases not matched to a gene: 2. Germline values: CDR1 SGHRS, CDR2 YFSETQ. This CDR3 has 14 amino acids. This chain's CDR3 is CASSLVTGPYEQYF. DNA for the CDR3: TGCGCCAGCAGCTTGGTGACAGGGCCCTACGAGCAGTACTTC.

The rearrangement uses TRBV4-3 and TRBJ1-4; 10 bases fit TRBD1. The length of the CDR3 is 18 residues. Looked up from germline, CDR1 is LGHNA and CDR2 is YSLEER. V shed 4 bases, J shed 0 bases, and the junction held 8 bases outside the gene matches. DNA of the CDR3: TGCGCCAGCAGCCCGCACGAGGGGACAGGGGCAACTAATGAAAAACTGTTTTTT. Amino acids: CASSPHEGTGATNEKLFF.

V usage is TRBV7-2 and J usage is TRBJ2-2; TRBD2 aligns across 10 bases. With 3 bases clipped from V and 5 bases from J, the junction kept 6 bases outside the gene matches. The CDR3 covers 16 residues. In germline, CDR1 is SGHTA, CDR2 FQGNSA. CDR3 coding DNA: TGTGCCAGCAGCTTGTCTAGCGGGAGAAGGACCGGGGAGCTGTTTTTT. Translating gives CASSLSSGRRTGELFF.